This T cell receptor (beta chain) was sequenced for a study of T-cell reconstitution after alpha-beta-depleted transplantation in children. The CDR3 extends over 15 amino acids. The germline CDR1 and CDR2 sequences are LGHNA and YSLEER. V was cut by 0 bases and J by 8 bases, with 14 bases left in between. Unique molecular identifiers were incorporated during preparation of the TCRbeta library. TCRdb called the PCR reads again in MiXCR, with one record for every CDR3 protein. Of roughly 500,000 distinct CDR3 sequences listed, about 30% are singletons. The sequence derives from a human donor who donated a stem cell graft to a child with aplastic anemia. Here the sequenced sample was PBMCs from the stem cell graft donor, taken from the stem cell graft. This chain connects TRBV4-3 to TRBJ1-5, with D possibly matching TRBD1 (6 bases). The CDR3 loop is CASSQDVQGGEPQHF. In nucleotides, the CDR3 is TGCGCCAGCAGCCAAGATGTACAGGGCGGGGAGCCCCAGCATTTT.